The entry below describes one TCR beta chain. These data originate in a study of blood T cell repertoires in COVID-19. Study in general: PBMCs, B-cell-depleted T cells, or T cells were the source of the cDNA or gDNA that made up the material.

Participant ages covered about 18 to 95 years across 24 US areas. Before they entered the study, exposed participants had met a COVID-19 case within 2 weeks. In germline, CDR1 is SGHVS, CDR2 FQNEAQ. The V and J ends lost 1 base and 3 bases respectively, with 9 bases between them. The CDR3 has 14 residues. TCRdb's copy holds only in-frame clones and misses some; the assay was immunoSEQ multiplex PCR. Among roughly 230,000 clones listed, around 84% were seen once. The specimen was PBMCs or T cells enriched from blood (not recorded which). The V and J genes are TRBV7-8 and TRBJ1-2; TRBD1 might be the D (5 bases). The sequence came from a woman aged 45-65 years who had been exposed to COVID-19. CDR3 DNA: TGTGCCAGCAGCTTAGGTGGGGGGGACTATGGCTACACCTTC. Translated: CASSLGGGDYGYTF.